This entry features one T cell receptor beta chain sequence. J gave up 4 bases and V 4 bases, and 8 bases lay outside the gene matches. This CDR3 has 16 amino acids. Germline V lookup: CDR1 LGHNT, CDR2 FRNRAP. The data were taken from a study of T cell responses to AZD1222 COVID-19 vaccine. Only in-frame clones appear in the TCRdb table, and some are missing; sequencing was by immunoSEQ multiplex PCR. The sample has about 160,000 clones, approximately 90% seen once. The rearrangement joins TRBV12-5 to TRBJ2-3, with 10 nucleotides matching TRBD1. The source was peripheral blood, collected 28 days after the second AZD1222 dose. This clonotype was obtained from an adult who received the AZD1222 COVID-19 vaccine. CDR3 coding DNA: TGTGCTAGTGGTTCCGTGGACAGGGGGATGGCAGATACGCAGTATTTT. It codes for CASGSVDRGMADTQYF.